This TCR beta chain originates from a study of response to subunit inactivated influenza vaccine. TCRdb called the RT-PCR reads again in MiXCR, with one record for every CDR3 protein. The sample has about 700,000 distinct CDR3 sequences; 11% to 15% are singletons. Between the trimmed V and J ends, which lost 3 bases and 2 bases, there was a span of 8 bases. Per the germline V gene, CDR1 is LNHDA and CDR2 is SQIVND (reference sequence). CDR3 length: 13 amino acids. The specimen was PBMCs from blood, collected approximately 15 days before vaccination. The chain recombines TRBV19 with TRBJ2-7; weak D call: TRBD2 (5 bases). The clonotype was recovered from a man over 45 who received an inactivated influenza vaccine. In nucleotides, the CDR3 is TGTGCCAGTAGTATCAGAGGGACCTACGAGCAGTACTTC. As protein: CASSIRGTYEQYF.